This note documents a single T cell receptor beta chain sequence. Germline CDR1 reads SGHRS; CDR2 reads YFSETQ. Trimming removed 5 bases at V and 4 bases at J, with 4 bases between. The CDR3 extends over 11 amino acids. These data originate in a study of blood T cell repertoires in COVID-19. Whole-study context: COVID-19 samples from acute and convalescent phases originated in the United States, Italy and Spain. Nucleic acid was either cDNA or gDNA, and it came from T cells, B-cell-depleted T cells, or PBMCs.

As handled by the study authors: How many nucleated cells were present was estimated from reference gene primer amplification. TCRdb's table, derived via immunoSEQ multiplex PCR, lists solely in-frame clones and lacks some. V and J calls and clone size follow that table, whereas D and trimming were derived from the DNA. Of tens of thousands of clones in the sample, under 85% were seen once. The V gene is TRBV5-1, the J gene TRBJ1-5; D gene uncertain. Sequenced: peripheral blood. This TCR came from a human donor in a cohort sampled during active COVID-19. CDR3 protein: CASRSNQPQHF. The CDR3 DNA is TGCGCCAGCAGGTCGAATCAGCCCCAGCATTTT.